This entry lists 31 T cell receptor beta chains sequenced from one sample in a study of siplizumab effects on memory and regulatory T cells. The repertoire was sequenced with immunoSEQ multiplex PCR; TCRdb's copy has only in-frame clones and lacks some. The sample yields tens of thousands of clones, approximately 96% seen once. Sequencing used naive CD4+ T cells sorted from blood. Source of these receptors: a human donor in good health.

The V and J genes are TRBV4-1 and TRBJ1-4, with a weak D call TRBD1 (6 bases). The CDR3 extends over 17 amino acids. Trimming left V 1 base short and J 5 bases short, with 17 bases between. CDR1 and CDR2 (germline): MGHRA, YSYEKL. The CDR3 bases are TGCGCCAGCAGCCAAGGGCCGGTGCGGGGGGCAAATGAAAAACTGTTTTTT. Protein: CASSQGPVRGANEKLFF.

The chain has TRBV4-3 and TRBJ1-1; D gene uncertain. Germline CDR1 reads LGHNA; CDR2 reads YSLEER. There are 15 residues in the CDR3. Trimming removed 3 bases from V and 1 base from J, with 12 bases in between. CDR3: CASSHRSGKNTEAFF. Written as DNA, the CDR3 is TGCGCCAGCAGCCATCGATCCGGGAAGAACACTGAAGCTTTCTTT.

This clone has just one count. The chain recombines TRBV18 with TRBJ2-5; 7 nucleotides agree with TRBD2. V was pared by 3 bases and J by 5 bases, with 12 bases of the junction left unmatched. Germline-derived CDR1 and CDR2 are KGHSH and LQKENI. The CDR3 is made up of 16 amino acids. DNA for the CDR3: TGTGCCAGCTCACCCGCGCGAGCGGGGAAGGAGGAGACCCAGTACTTC. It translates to CASSPARAGKEETQYF.

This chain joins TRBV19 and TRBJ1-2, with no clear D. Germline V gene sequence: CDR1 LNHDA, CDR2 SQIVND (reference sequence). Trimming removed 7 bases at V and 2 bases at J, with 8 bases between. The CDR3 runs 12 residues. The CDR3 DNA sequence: TGTGCCAGTACGGCTACCAACTATGGCTACACCTTC. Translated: CASTATNYGYTF.

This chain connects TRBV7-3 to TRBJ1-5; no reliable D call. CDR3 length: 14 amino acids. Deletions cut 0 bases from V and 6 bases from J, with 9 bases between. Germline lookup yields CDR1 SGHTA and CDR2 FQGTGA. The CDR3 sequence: CASSLTAEVQPQHF. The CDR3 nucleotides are TGTGCCAGCAGCTTAACGGCGGAGGTTCAGCCCCAGCATTTT.

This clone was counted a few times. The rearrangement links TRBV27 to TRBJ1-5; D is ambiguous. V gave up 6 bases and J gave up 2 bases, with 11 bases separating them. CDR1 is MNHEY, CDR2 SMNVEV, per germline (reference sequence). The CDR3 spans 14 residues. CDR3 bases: TGTGCCAGCAGGCCCCGGCAGGGCAATCAGCCCCAGCATTTT. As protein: CASRPRQGNQPQHF.

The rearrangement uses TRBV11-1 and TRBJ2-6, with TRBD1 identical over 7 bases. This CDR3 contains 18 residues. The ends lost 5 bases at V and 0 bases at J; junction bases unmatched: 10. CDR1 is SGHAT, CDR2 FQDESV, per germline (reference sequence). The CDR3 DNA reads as TGTGCCAGCAGCGTTACGGGACAGAGGTCCTCTGGGGCCAACGTCCTGACTTTC. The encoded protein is CASSVTGQRSSGANVLTF.

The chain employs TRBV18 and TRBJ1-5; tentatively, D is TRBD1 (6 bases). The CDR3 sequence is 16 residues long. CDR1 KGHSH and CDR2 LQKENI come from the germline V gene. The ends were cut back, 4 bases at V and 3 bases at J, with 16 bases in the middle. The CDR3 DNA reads TGTGCCAGCTCACGCGTCCGGGACACCAACAATCAGCCCCAGCATTTT. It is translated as CASSRVRDTNNQPQHF.

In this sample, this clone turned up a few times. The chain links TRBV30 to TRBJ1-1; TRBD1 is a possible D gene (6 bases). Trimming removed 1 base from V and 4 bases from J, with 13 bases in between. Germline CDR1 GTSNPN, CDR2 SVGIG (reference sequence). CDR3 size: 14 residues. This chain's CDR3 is CAWSGEGEGTEAFF. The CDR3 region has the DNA TGTGCCTGGAGTGGTGAGGGGGAAGGCACTGAAGCTTTCTTT.

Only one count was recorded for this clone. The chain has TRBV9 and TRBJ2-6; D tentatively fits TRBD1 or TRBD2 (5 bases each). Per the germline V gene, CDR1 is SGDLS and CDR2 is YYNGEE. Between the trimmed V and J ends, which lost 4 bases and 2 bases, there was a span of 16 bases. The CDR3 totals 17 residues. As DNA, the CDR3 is TGTGCCAGCAGCCCTAGCTCCACAGGACCTGGGGCCAACGTCCTGACTTTC. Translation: CASSPSSTGPGANVLTF.

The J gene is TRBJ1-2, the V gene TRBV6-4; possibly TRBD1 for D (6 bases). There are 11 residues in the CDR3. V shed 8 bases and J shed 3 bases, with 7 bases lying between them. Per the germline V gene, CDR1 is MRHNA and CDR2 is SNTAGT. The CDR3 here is CASEGDYGYTF. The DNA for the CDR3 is TGTGCCAGCGAGGGGGACTATGGCTACACCTTC.

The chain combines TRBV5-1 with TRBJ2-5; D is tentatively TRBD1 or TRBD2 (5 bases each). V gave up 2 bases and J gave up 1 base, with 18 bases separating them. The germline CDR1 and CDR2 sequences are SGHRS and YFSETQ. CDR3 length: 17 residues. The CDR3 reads CASSFVQGEGPQETQYF. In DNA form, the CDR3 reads TGCGCCAGCAGCTTTGTCCAAGGAGAGGGGCCCCAAGAGACCCAGTACTTC. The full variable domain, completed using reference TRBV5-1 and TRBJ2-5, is KAGVTQTPRYLIKTRGQQVTLSCSPISGHRSVSWYQQTPGQGLQFLFEYFSETQRNKGNFPGRFSGRQFSNSRSEMNVSTLELGDSALYLCASSFVQGEGPQETQYFGPGTRLLVL.

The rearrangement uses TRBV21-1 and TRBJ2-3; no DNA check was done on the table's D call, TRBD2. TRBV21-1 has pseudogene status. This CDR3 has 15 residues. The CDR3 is CASSKSGGAADTQYF. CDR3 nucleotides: TGTGCCAGCAGCAAATCAGGCGGGGCGGCAGATACGCAGTATTTT.

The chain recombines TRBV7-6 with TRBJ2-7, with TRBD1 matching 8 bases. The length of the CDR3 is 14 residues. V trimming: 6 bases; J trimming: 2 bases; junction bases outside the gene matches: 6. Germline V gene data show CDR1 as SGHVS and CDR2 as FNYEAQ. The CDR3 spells CASSSGTGTYEQYF. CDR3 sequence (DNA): TGTGCCAGCAGTTCCGGGACAGGAACCTACGAGCAGTACTTC.

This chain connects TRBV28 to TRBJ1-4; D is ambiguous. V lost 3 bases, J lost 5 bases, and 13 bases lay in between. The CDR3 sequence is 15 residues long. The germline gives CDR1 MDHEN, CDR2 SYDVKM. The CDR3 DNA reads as TGTGCCAGCAGTTTCCGAACCCCGGAAAATGAAAAACTGTTTTTT. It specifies CASSFRTPENEKLFF.

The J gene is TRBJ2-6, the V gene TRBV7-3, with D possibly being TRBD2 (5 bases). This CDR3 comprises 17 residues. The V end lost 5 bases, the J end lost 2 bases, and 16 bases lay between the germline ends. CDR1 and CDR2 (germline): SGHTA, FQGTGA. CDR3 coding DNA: TGTGCCAGCAGCCAGCTCCCCCTAGCTGCTGGGGCCAACGTCCTGACTTTC. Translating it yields CASSQLPLAAGANVLTF.

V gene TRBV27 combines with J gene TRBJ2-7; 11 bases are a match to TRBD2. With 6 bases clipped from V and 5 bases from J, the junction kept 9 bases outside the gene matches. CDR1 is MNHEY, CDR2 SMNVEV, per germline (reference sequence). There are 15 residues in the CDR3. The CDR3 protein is CASREIAGGIHEQYF. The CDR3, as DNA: TGTGCCAGCAGGGAAATAGCGGGGGGGATCCACGAGCAGTACTTC.

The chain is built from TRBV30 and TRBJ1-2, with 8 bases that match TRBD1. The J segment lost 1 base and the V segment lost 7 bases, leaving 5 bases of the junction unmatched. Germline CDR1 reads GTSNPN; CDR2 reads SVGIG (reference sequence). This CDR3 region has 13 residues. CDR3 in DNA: TGTGCCTTCACGACAGGGGTTAACTATGGCTACACCTTC. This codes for CAFTTGVNYGYTF.

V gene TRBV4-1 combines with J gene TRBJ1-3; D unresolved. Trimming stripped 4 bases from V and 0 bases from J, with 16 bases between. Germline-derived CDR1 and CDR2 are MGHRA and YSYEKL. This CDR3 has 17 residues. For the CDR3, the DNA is TGCGCCAGCAGCCCCGTCAGTTTGACCCTCTCTGGAAACACCATATATTTT. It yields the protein CASSPVSLTLSGNTIYF.

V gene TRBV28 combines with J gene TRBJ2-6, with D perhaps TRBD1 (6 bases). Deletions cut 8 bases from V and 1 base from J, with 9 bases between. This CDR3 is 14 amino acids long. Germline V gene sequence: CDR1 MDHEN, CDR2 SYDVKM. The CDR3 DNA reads TGTGCCAGCGAGGACAGTTCTGGGGCCAACGTCCTGACTTTC. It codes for CASEDSSGANVLTF.

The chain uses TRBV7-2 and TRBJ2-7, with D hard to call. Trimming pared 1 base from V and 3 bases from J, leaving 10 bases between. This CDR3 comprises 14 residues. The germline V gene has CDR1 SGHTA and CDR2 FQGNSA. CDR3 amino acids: CASSLGPANYEQYF. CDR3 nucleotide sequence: TGTGCCAGCAGCTTAGGGCCGGCGAACTACGAGCAGTACTTC.

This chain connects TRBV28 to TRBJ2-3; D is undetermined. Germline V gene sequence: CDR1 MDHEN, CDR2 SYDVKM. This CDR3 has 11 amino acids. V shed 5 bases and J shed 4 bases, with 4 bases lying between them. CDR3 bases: TGTGCCAGCAGTGGGGCAGATACGCAGTATTTT. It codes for CASSGADTQYF.

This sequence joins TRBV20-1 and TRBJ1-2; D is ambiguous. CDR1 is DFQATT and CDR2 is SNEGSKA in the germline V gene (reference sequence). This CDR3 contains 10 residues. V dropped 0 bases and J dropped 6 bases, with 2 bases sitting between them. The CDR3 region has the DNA TGCAGTGCTAGAGATAATGGCTACACCTTC. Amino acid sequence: CSARDNGYTF.

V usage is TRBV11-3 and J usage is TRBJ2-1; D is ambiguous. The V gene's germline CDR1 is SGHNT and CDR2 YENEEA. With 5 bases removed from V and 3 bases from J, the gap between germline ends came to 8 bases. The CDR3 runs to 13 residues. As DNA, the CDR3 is TGTGCCAGCAGCCTTACACTCTACAATGAGCAGTTCTTC. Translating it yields CASSLTLYNEQFF.

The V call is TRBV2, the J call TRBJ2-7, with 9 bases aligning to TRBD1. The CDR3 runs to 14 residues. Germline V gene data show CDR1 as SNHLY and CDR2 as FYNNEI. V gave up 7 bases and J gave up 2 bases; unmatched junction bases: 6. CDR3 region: CASMRGQGAYEQYF. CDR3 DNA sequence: TGTGCCAGCATGCGGGGACAGGGCGCCTACGAGCAGTACTTC.

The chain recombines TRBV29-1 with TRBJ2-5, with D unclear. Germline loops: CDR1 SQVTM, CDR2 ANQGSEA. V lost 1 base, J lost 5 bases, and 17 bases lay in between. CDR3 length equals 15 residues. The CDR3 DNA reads TGCAGCGTTGAAGTTTGGGTAGCTGGACGCGAGACCCAGTACTTC. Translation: CSVEVWVAGRETQYF.

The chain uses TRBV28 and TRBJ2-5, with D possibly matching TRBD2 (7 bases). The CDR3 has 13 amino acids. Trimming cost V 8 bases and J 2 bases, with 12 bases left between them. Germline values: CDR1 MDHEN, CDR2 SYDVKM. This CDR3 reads CASLRGGQETQYF. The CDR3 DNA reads TGTGCCAGCTTAAGGGGGGGGCAAGAGACCCAGTACTTC.

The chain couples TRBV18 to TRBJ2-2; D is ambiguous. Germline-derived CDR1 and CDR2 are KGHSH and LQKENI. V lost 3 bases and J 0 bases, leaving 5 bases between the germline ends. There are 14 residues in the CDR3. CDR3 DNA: TGTGCCAGCTCACCCAACACGAACACCGGGGAGCTGTTTTTT. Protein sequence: CASSPNTNTGELFF.

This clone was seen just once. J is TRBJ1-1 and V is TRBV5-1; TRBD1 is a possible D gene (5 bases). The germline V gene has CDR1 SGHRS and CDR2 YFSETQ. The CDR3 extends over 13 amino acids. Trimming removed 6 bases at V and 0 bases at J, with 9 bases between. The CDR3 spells CASNGDLNTEAFF. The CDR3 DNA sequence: TGCGCCAGCAATGGGGACCTGAACACTGAAGCTTTCTTT.

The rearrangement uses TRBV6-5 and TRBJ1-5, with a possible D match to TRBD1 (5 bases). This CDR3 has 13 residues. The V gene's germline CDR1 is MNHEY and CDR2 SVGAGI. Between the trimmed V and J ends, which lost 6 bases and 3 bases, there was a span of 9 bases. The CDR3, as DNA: TGTGCCAGCAGAGCCGGGGCCAATCAGCCCCAGCATTTT. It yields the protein CASRAGANQPQHF.

Here the CDR3 DNA reads TGTGCCAGTAGTATTGGAGCTCCCGATACGCAGTATTTT. It codes for CASSIGAPDTQYF. The chain recombines TRBV19 with TRBJ2-3; D uncertain. Looked up from germline, CDR1 is LNHDA and CDR2 is SQIVND (reference sequence). The CDR3 sequence is 13 residues long. The germline V and J ends were trimmed by 3 bases and 6 bases, with 10 bases remaining between them.